These T cell receptor beta chains were read from a single sample in a study of blood T cell repertoires in COVID-19. Libraries were prepared by immunoSEQ multiplex PCR; TCRdb keeps only in-frame clonotypes and omits some of them. The repertoire holds 180,000 or so clones, with 87% as singletons. Material: peripheral blood. The receptors stem from a man aged 35 to 55 with active or convalescent COVID-19. CDR3s include the opening cysteine and the closing phenylalanine or tryptophan.

v_call	cdr3_aa
TRBV28	CASTPDRENEQYF
TRBV6-5	CASRTLGEETQYF
TRBV5-1	CASSLGGDQSTDTQYF
TRBV30	CAWSRDSPNTGELFF
TRBV29-1	CSVEVGSNTEAFF
TRBV11-2	CASSLKTAPYNSPLHF
TRBV19	CASSTGNQETQYF
TRBV30	CAWSGRHSTEAFF
TRBV25-1	CASSGRSPYGYTF
TRBV2	CASSETDSYFANTGELFF
TRBV5-1	CASSLGGGEPQHF
TRBV30	CAWSATPGAYGYTF
TRBV9	CASSFSTRYSNQPQHF
TRBV9	CASSVAAGGENTIYF
TRBV3-1/TRBV3-2	CASSQDRGLWNTEAFF
TRBV7-8	CASSLGAGMGEKLFF
TRBV3-1/TRBV3-2	CASSSLHRYNEKLFF
TRBV2	CASSDNSRGPRGYTF
TRBV19	CASRSSGGVRETQYF
TRBV3-1/TRBV3-2	CASSQGLPRARNTEAFF
TRBV29-1	CSVVAPPDGYTF
TRBV5-3	CARSLGGGNRELSGANVLTF
TRBV2	CASTVEQVNTGELFF
TRBV25-1	CASSESGQETQYF
TRBV5-1	CASSTDRGGTEAFF
TRBV10-2	CASVTLGAAEQFF
TRBV28	CASSLVESSYNSPLHF
TRBV19	CASSIGGEDTQYF
TRBV7-9	CASSSRDTHEKLFF
TRBV5-1	CASSRSGTESYEQYF
TRBV11-3	CASSLARDRPNQPQHF
TRBV18	CASSPRGQSNSPLHF
TRBV11-2	CASSLDRDRTASGNTIYF
TRBV19	CASSFRVNTEAFF
TRBV5-6	CASSITRTGGREKLFF
TRBV18	CASSPQSGYSGYTF
TRBV29-1	CSVGDSANYGYTF
TRBV4-1	CASSQVGTGREAFF
TRBV7-9	CASSLGPGQGATEAFF
TRBV6-5	CASIKLAGTGNTIYF
TRBV28	CASKGVEVWSYEQYF
TRBV6-5	CASILWTGEAQHF
TRBV6-5	CASRGRQGWNSPLHF
TRBV11-1	CASSAGPLYSYEQYF
TRBV7-3	CASSGTGEVYSNQPQHF
TRBV9	CASSSGTVMNTEAFF